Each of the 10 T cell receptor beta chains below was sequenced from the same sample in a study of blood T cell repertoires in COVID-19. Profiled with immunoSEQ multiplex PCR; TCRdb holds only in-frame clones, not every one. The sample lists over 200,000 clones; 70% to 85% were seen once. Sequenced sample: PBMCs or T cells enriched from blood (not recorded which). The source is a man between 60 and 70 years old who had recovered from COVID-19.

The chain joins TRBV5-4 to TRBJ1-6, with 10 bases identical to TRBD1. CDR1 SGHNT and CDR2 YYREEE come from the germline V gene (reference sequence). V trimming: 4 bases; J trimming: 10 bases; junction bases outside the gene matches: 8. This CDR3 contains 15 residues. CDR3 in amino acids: CASSEPDRGLSPLHF. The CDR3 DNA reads TGTGCCAGCAGCGAACCCGACAGGGGGCTCTCACCCCTCCACTTT.

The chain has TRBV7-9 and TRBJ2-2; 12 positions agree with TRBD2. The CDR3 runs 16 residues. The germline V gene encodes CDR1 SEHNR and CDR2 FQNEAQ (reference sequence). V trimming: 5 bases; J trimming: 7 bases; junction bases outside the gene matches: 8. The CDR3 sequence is CASSRLAGAPSGELFF. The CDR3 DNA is TGTGCCAGCAGCCGACTAGCGGGGGCCCCCAGCGGGGAGCTGTTTTTT.

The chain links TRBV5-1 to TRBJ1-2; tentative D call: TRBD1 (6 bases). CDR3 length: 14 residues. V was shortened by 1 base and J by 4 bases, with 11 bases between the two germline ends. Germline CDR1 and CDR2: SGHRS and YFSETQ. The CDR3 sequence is CASSLTGFGYGYTF. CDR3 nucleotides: TGCGCCAGCAGCTTGACAGGGTTCGGCTATGGCTACACCTTC.

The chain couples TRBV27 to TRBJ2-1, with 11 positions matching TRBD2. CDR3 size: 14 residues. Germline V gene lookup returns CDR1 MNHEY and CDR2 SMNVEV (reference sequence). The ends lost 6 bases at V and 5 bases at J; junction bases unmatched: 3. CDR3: CASRRLAGHNEQFF. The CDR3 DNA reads TGTGCCAGCAGACGACTAGCGGGGCACAATGAGCAGTTCTTC.

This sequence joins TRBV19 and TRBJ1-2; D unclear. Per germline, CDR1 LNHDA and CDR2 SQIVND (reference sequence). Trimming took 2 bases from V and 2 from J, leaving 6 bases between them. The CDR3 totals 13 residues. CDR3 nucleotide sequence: TGTGCCAGTAGTATAAAACAGAACTATGGCTACACCTTC. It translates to CASSIKQNYGYTF.

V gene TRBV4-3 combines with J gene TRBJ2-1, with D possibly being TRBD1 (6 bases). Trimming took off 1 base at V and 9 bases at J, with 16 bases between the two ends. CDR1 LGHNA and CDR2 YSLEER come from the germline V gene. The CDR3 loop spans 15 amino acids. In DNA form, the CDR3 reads TGCGCCAGCAGCCAAGTGGACAGTAAGACGATTGAGCAGTTCTTC. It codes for CASSQVDSKTIEQFF.

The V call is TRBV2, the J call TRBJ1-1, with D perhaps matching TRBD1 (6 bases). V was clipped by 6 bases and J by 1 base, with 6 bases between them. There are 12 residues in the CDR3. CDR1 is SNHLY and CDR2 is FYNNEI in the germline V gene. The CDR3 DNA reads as TGTGCCAGCAGAGGGGGGAACACTGAAGCTTTCTTT. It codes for CASRGGNTEAFF.

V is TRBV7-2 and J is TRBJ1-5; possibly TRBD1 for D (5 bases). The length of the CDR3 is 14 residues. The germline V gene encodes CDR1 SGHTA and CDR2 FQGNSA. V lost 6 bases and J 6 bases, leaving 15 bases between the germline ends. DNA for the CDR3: TGTGCCAGCAGGCCCCCCGGGGGGACTCAGCCCCAGCATTTT. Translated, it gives CASRPPGGTQPQHF.

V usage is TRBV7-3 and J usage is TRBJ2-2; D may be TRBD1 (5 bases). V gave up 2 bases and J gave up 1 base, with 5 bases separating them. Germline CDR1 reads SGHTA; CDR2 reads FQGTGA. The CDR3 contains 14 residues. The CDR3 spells CASSLQGNTGELFF. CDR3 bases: TGTGCCAGCAGCTTACAGGGGAACACCGGGGAGCTGTTTTTT.

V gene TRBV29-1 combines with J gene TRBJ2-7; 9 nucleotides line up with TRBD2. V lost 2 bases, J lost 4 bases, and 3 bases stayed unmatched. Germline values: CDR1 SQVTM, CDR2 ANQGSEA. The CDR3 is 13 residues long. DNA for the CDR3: TGCAGCGTTGAACTAGCGGGGAGGTACGAGCAGTACTTC. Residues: CSVELAGRYEQYF.